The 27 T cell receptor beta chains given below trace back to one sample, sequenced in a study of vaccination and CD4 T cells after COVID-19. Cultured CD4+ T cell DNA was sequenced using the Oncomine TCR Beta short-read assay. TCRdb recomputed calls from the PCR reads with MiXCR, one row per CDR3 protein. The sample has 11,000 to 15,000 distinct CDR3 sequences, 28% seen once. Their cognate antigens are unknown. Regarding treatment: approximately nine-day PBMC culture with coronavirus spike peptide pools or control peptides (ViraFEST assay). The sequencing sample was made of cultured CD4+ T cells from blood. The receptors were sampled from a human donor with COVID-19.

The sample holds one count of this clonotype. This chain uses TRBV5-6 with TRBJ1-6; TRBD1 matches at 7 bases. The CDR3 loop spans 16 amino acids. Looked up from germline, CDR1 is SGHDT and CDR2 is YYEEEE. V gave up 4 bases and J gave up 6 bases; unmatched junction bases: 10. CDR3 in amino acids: CASSKLDRAGNSPLHF. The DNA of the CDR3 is TGTGCCAGCAGCAAGTTAGACAGGGCGGGTAATTCACCCCTCCACTTT.

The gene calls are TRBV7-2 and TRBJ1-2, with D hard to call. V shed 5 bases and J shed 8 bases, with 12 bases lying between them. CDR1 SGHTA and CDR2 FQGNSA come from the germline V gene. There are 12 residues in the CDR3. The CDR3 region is CASSPPFRGYTF. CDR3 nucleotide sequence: TGTGCCAGCAGCCCCCCTTTTCGGGGCTACACCTTC.

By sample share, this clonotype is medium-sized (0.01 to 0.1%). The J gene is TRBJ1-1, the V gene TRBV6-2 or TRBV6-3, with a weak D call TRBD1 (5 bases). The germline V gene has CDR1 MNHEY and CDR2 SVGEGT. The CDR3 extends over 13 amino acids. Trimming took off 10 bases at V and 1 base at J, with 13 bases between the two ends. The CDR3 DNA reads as TGTGCCACCATTAGGACAAAGAACACTGAAGCTTTCTTT. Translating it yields CATIRTKNTEAFF.

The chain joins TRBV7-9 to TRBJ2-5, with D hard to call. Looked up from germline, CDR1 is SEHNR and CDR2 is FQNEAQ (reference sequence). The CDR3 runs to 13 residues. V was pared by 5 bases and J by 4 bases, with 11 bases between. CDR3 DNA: TGTGCCAGCAGCAGCTGGGGTGGAGAGACCCAGTACTTC. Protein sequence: CASSSWGGETQYF. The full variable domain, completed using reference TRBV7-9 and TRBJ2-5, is DTGVSQNPRHKITKRGQNVTFRCDPISEHNRLYWYRQTLGQGPEFLTYFQNEAQLEKSRLLSDRFSAERPKGSFSTLEIQRTEQGDSAMYLCASSSWGGETQYFGPGTRLLVL.

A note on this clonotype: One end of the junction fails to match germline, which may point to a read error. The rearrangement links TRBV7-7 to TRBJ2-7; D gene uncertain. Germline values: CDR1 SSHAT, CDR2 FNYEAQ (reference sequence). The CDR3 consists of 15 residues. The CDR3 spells CASSSVRVGISEQYF. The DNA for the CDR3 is TGTGCTAGCAGCTCTGTACGGGTCGGTATCTCCGAGCAGTACTTC.

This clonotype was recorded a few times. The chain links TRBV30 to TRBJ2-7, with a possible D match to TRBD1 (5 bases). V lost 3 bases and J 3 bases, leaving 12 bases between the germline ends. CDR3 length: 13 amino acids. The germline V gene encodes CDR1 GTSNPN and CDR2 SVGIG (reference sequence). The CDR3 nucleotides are TGTGCCTGGAGCCGGCAGGGTCTCTACGAGCAGTACTTC. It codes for CAWSRQGLYEQYF.

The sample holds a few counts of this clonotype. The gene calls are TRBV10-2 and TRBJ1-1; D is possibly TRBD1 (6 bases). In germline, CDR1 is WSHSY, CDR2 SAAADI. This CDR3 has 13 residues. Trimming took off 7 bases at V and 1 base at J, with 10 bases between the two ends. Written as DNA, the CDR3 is TGCGCCAGCACTCCGACAGGGAACACTGAAGCTTTCTTT. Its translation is CASTPTGNTEAFF.

CDR3 in amino acids: CASSQEGGLAGRDTQYF. CDR3 coding DNA: TGCGCCAGCAGCCAAGAGGGCGGGCTAGCGGGGCGGGATACGCAGTATTTT. The chain employs TRBV4-3 and TRBJ2-3; TRBD2 matches 9 bases. This CDR3 has 17 residues. The V and J ends lost 0 bases and 6 bases, in that order; junction bases with no gene match: 10. CDR1 LGHNA and CDR2 YSLEER come from the germline V gene.

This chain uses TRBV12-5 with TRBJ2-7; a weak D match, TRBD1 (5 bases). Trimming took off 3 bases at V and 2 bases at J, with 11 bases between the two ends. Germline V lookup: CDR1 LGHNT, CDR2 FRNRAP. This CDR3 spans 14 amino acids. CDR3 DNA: TGTGCTAGTGGTTTTATGCAGGGAACCTACGAGCAGTACTTC. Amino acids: CASGFMQGTYEQYF.

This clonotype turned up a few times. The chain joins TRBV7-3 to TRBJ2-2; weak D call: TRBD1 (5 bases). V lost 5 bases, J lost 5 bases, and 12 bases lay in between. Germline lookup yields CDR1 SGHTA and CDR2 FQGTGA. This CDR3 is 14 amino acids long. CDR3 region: CASSITGRTGELFF. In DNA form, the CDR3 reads TGTGCCAGCAGCATCACAGGCCGAACCGGGGAGCTGTTTTTT.

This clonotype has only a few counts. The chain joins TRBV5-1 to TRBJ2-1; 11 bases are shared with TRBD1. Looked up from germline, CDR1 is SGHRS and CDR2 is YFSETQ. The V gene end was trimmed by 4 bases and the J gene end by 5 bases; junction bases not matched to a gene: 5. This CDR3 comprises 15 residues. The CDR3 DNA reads TGCGCCAGCAGCCGCGGGACAGGGGGACACAATGAGCAGTTCTTC. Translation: CASSRGTGGHNEQFF.

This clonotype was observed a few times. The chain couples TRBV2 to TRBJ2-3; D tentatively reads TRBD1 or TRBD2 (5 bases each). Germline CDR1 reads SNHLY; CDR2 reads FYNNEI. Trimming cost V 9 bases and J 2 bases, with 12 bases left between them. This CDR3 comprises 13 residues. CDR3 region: CASTRGVTDTQYF. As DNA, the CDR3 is TGTGCCAGTACAAGGGGAGTCACAGATACGCAGTATTTT.

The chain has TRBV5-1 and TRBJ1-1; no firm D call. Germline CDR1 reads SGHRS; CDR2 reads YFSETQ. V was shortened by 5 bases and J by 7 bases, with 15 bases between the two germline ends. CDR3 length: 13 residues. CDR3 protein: CASSPTAPDEAFF. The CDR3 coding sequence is TGCGCCAGCAGTCCTACAGCACCAGATGAAGCTTTCTTT.

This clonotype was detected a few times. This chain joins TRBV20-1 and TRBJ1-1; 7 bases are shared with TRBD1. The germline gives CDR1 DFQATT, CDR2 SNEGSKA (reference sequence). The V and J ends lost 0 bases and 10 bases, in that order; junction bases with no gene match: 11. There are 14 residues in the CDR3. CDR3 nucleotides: TGCAGTGCTAGAGACCGAAGGGGGCCGGAAGGAGCTTTCTTT. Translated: CSARDRRGPEGAFF.

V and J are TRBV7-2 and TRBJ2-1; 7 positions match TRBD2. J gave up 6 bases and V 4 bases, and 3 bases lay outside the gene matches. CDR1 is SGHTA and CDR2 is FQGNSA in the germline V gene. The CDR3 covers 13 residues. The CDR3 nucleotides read TGTGCCAGCAGCTCGGGGGGTTCCAATGAGCAGTTCTTC. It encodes CASSSGGSNEQFF.

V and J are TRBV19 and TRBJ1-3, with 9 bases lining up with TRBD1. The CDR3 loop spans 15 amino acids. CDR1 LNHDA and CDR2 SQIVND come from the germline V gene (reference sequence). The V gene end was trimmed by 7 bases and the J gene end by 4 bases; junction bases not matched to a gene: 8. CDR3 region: CASKLGQGPGNTIYF. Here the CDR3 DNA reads TGTGCCAGTAAATTGGGACAGGGTCCGGGAAACACCATATATTTT.

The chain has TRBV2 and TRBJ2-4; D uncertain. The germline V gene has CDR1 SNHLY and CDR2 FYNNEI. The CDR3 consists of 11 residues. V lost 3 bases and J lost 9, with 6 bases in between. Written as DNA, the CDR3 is TGTGCCAGCAGTGACTTGAGCATTCAGTACTTC. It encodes CASSDLSIQYF.

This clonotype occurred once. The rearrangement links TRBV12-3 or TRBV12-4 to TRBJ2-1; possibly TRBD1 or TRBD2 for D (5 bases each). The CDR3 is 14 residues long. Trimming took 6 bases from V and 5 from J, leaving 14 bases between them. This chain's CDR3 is CASRTGTPNNEQFF. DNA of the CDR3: TGTGCCAGCAGAACCGGGACCCCAAACAATGAGCAGTTCTTC.

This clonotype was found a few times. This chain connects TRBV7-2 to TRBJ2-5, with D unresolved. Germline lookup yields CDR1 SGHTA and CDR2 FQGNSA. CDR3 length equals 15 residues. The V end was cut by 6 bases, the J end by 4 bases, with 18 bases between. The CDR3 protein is CASRSFPALTETQYF. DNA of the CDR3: TGTGCCAGCAGGTCATTCCCGGCCCTCACAGAGACCCAGTACTTC.

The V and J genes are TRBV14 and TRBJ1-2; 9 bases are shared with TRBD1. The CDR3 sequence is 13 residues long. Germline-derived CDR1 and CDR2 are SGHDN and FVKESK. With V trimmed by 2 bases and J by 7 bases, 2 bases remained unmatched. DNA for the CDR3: TGTGCCAGCAGCCAAATACAGGGGGCTGGCTACACCTTC. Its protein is CASSQIQGAGYTF. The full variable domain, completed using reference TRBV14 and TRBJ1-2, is EAGVTQFPSHSVIEKGQTVTLRCDPISGHDNLYWYRRVMGKEIKFLLHFVKESKQDESGMPNNRFLAERTGGTYSTLKVQPAELEDSGVYFCASSQIQGAGYTFGSGTRLTVV.

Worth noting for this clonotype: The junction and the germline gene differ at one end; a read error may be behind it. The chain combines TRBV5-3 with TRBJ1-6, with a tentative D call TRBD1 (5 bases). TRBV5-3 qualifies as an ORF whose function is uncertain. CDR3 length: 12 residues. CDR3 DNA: TGTGCCAGCAGCTTGGAGGACATACCCCTCCACTTT. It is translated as CASSLEDIPLHF.

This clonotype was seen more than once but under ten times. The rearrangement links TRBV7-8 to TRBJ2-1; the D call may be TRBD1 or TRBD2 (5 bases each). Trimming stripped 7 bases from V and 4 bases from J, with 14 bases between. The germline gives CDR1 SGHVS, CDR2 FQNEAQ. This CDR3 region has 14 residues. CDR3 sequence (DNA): TGTGCCAGCACCCTAAGGGACGGATACAATGAGCAGTTCTTC. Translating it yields CASTLRDGYNEQFF.

The CDR3 loop reads CASTLGLGGNQPQHF. In nucleotides, the CDR3 is TGTGCCAGCACCCTTGGCTTAGGTGGCAATCAGCCCCAGCATTTT. V usage is TRBV5-5 and J usage is TRBJ1-5; no definite D call. V lost 6 bases to trimming and J lost 2 bases, with 15 bases between them. The CDR3 runs to 15 residues. The germline V gene encodes CDR1 SGHKS and CDR2 YYEKEE (reference sequence).

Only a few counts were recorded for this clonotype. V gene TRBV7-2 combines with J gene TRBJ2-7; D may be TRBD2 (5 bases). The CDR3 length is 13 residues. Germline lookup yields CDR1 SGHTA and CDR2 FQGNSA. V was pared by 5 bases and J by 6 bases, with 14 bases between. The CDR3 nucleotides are TGTGCCAGCAGCCGGGGAGCTTTCTCCGAGCAGTACTTC. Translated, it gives CASSRGAFSEQYF.

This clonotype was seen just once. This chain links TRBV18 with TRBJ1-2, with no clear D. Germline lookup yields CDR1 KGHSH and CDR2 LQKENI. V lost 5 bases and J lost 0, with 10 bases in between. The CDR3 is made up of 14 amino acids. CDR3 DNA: TGTGCCAGCTCAGGACCGGGCGCTAACTATGGCTACACCTTC. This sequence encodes CASSGPGANYGYTF.

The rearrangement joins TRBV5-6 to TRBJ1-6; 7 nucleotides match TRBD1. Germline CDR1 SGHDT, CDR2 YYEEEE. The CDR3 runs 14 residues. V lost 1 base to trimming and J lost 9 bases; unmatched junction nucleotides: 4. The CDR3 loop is CASSLRQGSSPLHF. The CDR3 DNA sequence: TGTGCCAGCAGCTTGAGACAGGGAAGTTCACCCCTCCACTTT.

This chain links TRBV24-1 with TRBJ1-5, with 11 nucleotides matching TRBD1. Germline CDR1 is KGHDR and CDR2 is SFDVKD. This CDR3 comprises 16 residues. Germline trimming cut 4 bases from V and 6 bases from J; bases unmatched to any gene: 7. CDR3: CATSDPGQGASQPQHF. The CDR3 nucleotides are TGTGCCACCAGTGACCCCGGACAGGGGGCGAGTCAGCCCCAGCATTTT.